This note documents a single TCR beta chain sequence. Its matching antigen is unknown. Preparation of the TCRbeta library used unique molecular identifiers. Each CDR3 protein is one row after TCRdb ran MiXCR on the PCR reads. This sample has hundreds of thousands of distinct CDR3 sequences, with 10% to 15% found just once. The data are from a study of T-cell reconstitution after alpha-beta-depleted transplantation in children. General study findings and limits: Once a year had passed after transplant, T-cell counts and diversity came mostly from newly produced T cells. At around two months after transplant, the alpha-beta T cells were reportedly derived from several hundred expanded clones that came from non-depleted graft cells.

This CDR3 is built from 18 residues. Per germline, CDR1 DFQATT and CDR2 SNEGSKA (reference sequence). J gave up 4 bases and V 5 bases, and 22 bases lay outside the gene matches. The sequences come from PBMCs, mostly from graft donor cells, collected 360 days after TCRalphabeta/CD19-depleted stem cell transplant. The receptor was derived from a male patient younger than 18 who had a stem cell transplant for acute myeloid leukemia, so the T cells may come from the graft donor. The V and J genes are TRBV20-1 and TRBJ2-5, with 7 bases that match TRBD2. The CDR3 region is CSALRVTGTNLPLETQYF. The CDR3 nucleotides read TGCAGTGCTCTTCGGGTCACCGGGACTAACTTACCTCTAGAGACCCAGTACTTC.